These 19 T cell receptor beta chains were sequenced from one sample in a study of T-cell reconstitution after alpha-beta-depleted transplantation in children. Preparing the TCRbeta library involved the use of unique molecular identifiers. MiXCR, applied by TCRdb to the PCR reads, yields one record per CDR3 protein. This repertoire shows roughly 310,000 distinct CDR3 sequences, around 20% found once; its top ten account for 10% to 11%. The source was PBMCs, mostly from graft donor cells, collected 180 days after TCRalphabeta/CD19-depleted stem cell transplant. The receptors here all came from a male patient younger than 18 who had a stem cell transplant for acute lymphoblastic leukemia, so the T cells may come from the graft donor.

This clonotype was seen at least ten times. The CDR3 is CAISEEEQGALRGNQPQHF. Here the CDR3 DNA reads TGTGCCATCAGTGAGGAGGAACAGGGGGCGTTAAGGGGCAATCAGCCCCAGCATTTT. This chain links TRBV10-3 with TRBJ1-5; 9 bases map to TRBD1. CDR1 ENHRY and CDR2 SYGVKD come from the germline V gene. The junction had 13 bases not matched to a gene; V was cut back by 2 bases and J by 2 bases. The CDR3 loop spans 19 amino acids.

V and J are TRBV7-6 and TRBJ2-3; D remains ambiguous. The CDR3 is 17 residues long. V lost 2 bases and J 0 bases, leaving 15 bases between the germline ends. In germline, CDR1 is SGHVS, CDR2 FNYEAQ. The chain's CDR3 is CASSLTRSVLSTDTQYF. CDR3 sequence (DNA): TGTGCCAGCAGCTTAACGCGATCGGTCCTTAGCACAGATACGCAGTATTTT.

This clonotype was seen more than once but under ten times. The genes are TRBV3-1 and TRBJ2-1, with 13 bases aligning to TRBD2. The germline V gene encodes CDR1 LGHDT and CDR2 YNNKEL (reference sequence). The CDR3 spans 15 residues. V lost 7 bases, J lost 12 bases, and 12 bases stayed unmatched. CDR3 DNA sequence: TGTGCCAGCACCCACAGGGGACTAGCGGGAATGGGGCAGTTCTTC. Translated: CASTHRGLAGMGQFF.

The J gene is TRBJ2-7, the V gene TRBV5-1, with D unresolved. V shed 5 bases and J shed 1 base, with 7 bases lying between them. The CDR3 totals 12 residues. The germline CDR1 and CDR2 sequences are SGHRS and YFSETQ. CDR3 protein: CASSEQSYEQYF. CDR3 DNA sequence: TGCGCCAGCAGTGAACAGTCCTACGAGCAGTACTTC. Drawing the rest from reference TRBV5-1 and TRBJ2-7, the complete variable domain is KAGVTQTPRYLIKTRGQQVTLSCSPISGHRSVSWYQQTPGQGLQFLFEYFSETQRNKGNFPGRFSGRQFSNSRSEMNVSTLELGDSALYLCASSEQSYEQYFGPGTRLTVT.

J is TRBJ2-7 and V is TRBV27; D uncertain. Germline CDR1 and CDR2: MNHEY and SMNVEV (reference sequence). The CDR3 loop spans 11 amino acids. With 8 bases removed from V and 4 bases from J, the gap between germline ends came to 9 bases. The CDR3 sequence is CASGYGYEQYF. In DNA form, the CDR3 reads TGTGCCAGCGGTTATGGATACGAGCAGTACTTC.

A single count supports this clonotype. This sequence joins TRBV7-9 and TRBJ2-2; tentatively, D is TRBD1 (5 bases). Per germline, CDR1 SEHNR and CDR2 FQNEAQ (reference sequence). The CDR3 length is 14 residues. The V end was cut by 5 bases, the J end by 4 bases, with 11 bases between. The CDR3 sequence is CASSPRTFTGELFF. The CDR3 nucleotides read TGTGCCAGCAGCCCCCGGACATTCACCGGGGAGCTGTTTTTT.

The chain uses TRBV4-2 and TRBJ2-5, with 12 bases matching TRBD2. The CDR3 spans 18 residues. V shed 1 base and J 4 bases; nucleotides not matched to a gene: 10. Germline V gene data show CDR1 as LGHNA and CDR2 as YNFKEQ. CDR3 region: CASSQAHLAGGPRETQYF. In nucleotides, the CDR3 is TGTGCCAGCAGCCAAGCCCACCTAGCGGGAGGGCCACGAGAGACCCAGTACTTC.

This clonotype was counted only a few times. The chain links TRBV4-1 to TRBJ2-2; 7 bases are a match to TRBD2. Unmatched junction bases numbered 6, after V lost 1 base and J lost 1 base. This CDR3 spans 17 amino acids. Germline CDR1 is MGHRA and CDR2 is YSYEKL. The CDR3, as DNA: TGCGCCAGCAGCCAAGTGCGAGCGGGGTTGAACACCGGGGAGCTGTTTTTT. This translates into CASSQVRAGLNTGELFF.

This clonotype was counted a few times. The V and J genes are TRBV7-7 and TRBJ2-5, with 9 bases lining up with TRBD1. With 4 bases clipped from V and 10 bases from J, the junction kept 16 bases outside the gene matches. Germline V gives CDR1 SSHAT, CDR2 FNYEAQ (reference sequence). The CDR3 contains 16 residues. CDR3 sequence: CASSSITGTGYSDQYF. DNA for the CDR3: TGTGCCAGCAGCTCGATCACCGGGACAGGGTACTCAGACCAGTACTTC.

V gene TRBV7-6 combines with J gene TRBJ2-5; the match to TRBD2 covers 9 bases. The J segment lost 2 bases and the V segment lost 4 bases, leaving 2 bases of the junction unmatched. The germline V gene encodes CDR1 SGHVS and CDR2 FNYEAQ. This CDR3 comprises 14 residues. The CDR3 DNA follows: TGTGCCAGCAGCTGGGCGGGGGGGCAAGAGACCCAGTACTTC. Translating it yields CASSWAGGQETQYF.

This clonotype was seen ten or more times. The rearrangement joins TRBV5-1 to TRBJ2-1; D is undetermined. The V gene's germline CDR1 is SGHRS and CDR2 YFSETQ. This CDR3 region has 16 residues. V lost 4 bases, J lost 0 bases, and 14 bases lay in between. As DNA, the CDR3 is TGCGCCAGCAGCCCGGAGAGCAACCCCTCCTACAATGAGCAGTTCTTC. As protein: CASSPESNPSYNEQFF. The full variable domain, completed using reference TRBV5-1 and TRBJ2-1, is KAGVTQTPRYLIKTRGQQVTLSCSPISGHRSVSWYQQTPGQGLQFLFEYFSETQRNKGNFPGRFSGRQFSNSRSEMNVSTLELGDSALYLCASSPESNPSYNEQFFGPGTRLTVL.

The chain recombines TRBV6-4 with TRBJ2-1, with 12 bases lining up with TRBD2. The CDR3 sequence is 15 residues long. V lost 5 bases to trimming and J lost 6 bases; unmatched junction nucleotides: 5. Germline V gene data show CDR1 as MRHNA and CDR2 as SNTAGT. CDR3 nucleotides: TGTGCCAGCAGTACCGGGACTAGCGGGTCCAATGAGCAGTTCTTC. It specifies CASSTGTSGSNEQFF.

This chain links TRBV20-1 with TRBJ1-1; TRBD1 might be the D (6 bases). Germline-derived CDR1 and CDR2 are DFQATT and SNEGSKA (reference sequence). The length of the CDR3 is 14 residues. Trimming stripped 6 bases from V and 1 base from J, with 15 bases between. CDR3 nucleotides: TGCAGTGCACCCCCCTTGGGACAGAACACTGAAGCTTTCTTT. It translates to CSAPPLGQNTEAFF.

This clonotype has at least ten counts. J is TRBJ2-2 and V is TRBV7-2, with D unclear. CDR3 length equals 16 residues. V lost 2 bases to trimming and J lost 0 bases, with 10 bases between them. CDR1 and CDR2 (germline): SGHTA, FQGNSA. The CDR3 region is CASSLWLLANTGELFF. CDR3 DNA sequence: TGTGCCAGCAGCTTATGGCTGCTGGCGAACACCGGGGAGCTGTTTTTT.

This clonotype showed up many times. The chain couples TRBV12-3 or TRBV12-4 to TRBJ2-5, with D perhaps TRBD1 (5 bases). V shed 9 bases and J shed 2 bases, with 10 bases lying between them. This CDR3 contains 12 residues. The CDR3 bases are TGTGCCAGTCAAAGACAGCAAGAGACCCAGTACTTC. It encodes CASQRQQETQYF.

This CDR3 reads CASSWARAAFF. The CDR3 nucleotides are TGTGCCAGCAGTTGGGCACGGGCGGCTTTCTTT. The chain joins TRBV28 to TRBJ1-1; no clear D. V lost 4 bases to trimming and J lost 11 bases, with 11 bases between them. Germline CDR1 MDHEN, CDR2 SYDVKM. This CDR3 has 11 residues.

The V and J genes are TRBV13 and TRBJ2-3, with a possible D match to TRBD2 (7 bases). Germline lookup yields CDR1 PRHDT and CDR2 FYEKMQ (reference sequence). The V gene lost 3 bases and the J gene lost 3 bases, with 13 bases spanning the gap. The CDR3 is 15 amino acids. The CDR3 loop reads CASSFRRGGTDTQYF. The CDR3 DNA is TGTGCCAGCAGCTTCCGCAGGGGAGGGACAGATACGCAGTATTTT.

The chain is built from TRBV5-5 and TRBJ2-5; D is unresolved. V lost 5 bases and J lost 0, with 11 bases in between. There are 14 residues in the CDR3. Germline CDR1 is SGHKS and CDR2 is YYEKEE (reference sequence). CDR3 sequence reads: CASSSDTYQETQYF. The CDR3 nucleotides read TGTGCCAGCAGTTCAGACACCTACCAAGAGACCCAGTACTTC.

This clonotype has a handful of counts. The chain has TRBV11-2 and TRBJ2-5; TRBD1 aligns across 11 bases. The trim removed 1 base at V and 4 bases at J, leaving 5 bases unmatched. Germline values: CDR1 SGHAT, CDR2 FQNNGV. The CDR3 covers 16 residues. This chain's CDR3 is CASSLVRTGGAETQYF. CDR3 in DNA: TGTGCCAGCAGCTTAGTAAGGACAGGGGGCGCAGAGACCCAGTACTTC. The whole variable domain, remainder taken from reference TRBV11-2 and TRBJ2-5, is EAGVAQSPRYKIIEKRQSVAFWCNPISGHATLYWYQQILGQGPKLLIQFQNNGVVDDSQLPKDRFSAERLKGVDSTLKIQPAKLEDSAVYLCASSLVRTGGAETQYFGPGTRLLVL.